This is a list of T cell receptor beta chains from one sample in a study of control samples from healthy donors and cancer patients. Measured with immunoSEQ multiplex PCR; TCRdb has only the in-frame clones, and not every one. The sample contains approximately 110,000 clones, around 89% of which appear only once. Material: blood. These receptors originate from a woman in her fifties or sixties in good health. The CDR3 runs from the conserved cysteine through the conserved F or W.

14,TRBV7-2,TRBJ1-5,CASSLGTGGKPQHF
13,TRBV19,TRBJ2-5,CASGGRAQETQYF
15,TRBV6-5,TRBJ2-4,CASKLAGGRRNIQYF
12,TRBV30,TRBJ2-7,CASQGGPYEQYF
16,TRBV19,TRBJ1-4,CASTTAGRSTNEKLFF
15,TRBV2,TRBJ1-1,CASIEAPGGGTEAFF
15,TRBV12-5,TRBJ1-5,CASGLVGSPNQPQHF
16,TRBV7-6,TRBJ2-6,CASSLGAGSGANVLTF
15,TRBV5-1,TRBJ2-4,CASRSRGGSKNIQYF
15,TRBV7-9,TRBJ2-3,CASSLSRGSADTQYF
13,TRBV7-3,TRBJ1-6,CASSLDGRQSLHF
16,TRBV7-2,TRBJ2-3,CASSWTSGGSTDTQYF
14,TRBV11-1,TRBJ2-6,CASSLQSGANVLTF
16,TRBV3-1/TRBV3-2,TRBJ2-3,CASSQELGLATDTQYF
8,TRBV29-1,TRBJ2-1,CSVPPQFF
15,TRBV7-3,TRBJ2-5,CASSLTQGPLETQYF
14,TRBV5-4,TRBJ1-1,CASSPGGQNTEAFF
15,TRBV9,TRBJ2-5,CASSVGLAGWEAQYF
14,TRBV3-1/TRBV3-2,TRBJ2-1,CASSQWEGRAEQFF
12,TRBV7-3,TRBJ1-1,CASSLFGTEAFF
18,TRBV30,TRBJ2-1,CAWSVPGTRRLTRNEQFF
14,TRBV11-2,TRBJ1-5,CASSLDLKIQPQHF
13,TRBV6-2/TRBV6-3,TRBJ2-3,CASSYSWPDTQYF
17,TRBV5-1,TRBJ2-3,CASSPAPRAGGPLTQYF
13,TRBV7-2,TRBJ1-5,CASAQGFNQPQHF
14,TRBV2,TRBJ1-5,CASSYLDSYQPQHF
15,TRBV4-2,TRBJ2-7,CASSQAGTSGYEQYF
15,TRBV19,TRBJ2-2,CASSGWLSNTGELFF
14,TRBV5-1,TRBJ1-2,CASSLAGDGYGYTF
15,TRBV7-2,TRBJ1-1,CASSLARVGGTEAFF
15,TRBV6-5,TRBJ2-1,CASRLSGRFNNEQFF
13,TRBV29-1,TRBJ1-1,CSVGGFLGTEAFF
13,TRBV7-2,TRBJ1-6,CASRGARDSPLHF
13,TRBV7-9,TRBJ1-3,CASSLTAGNTIYF
13,TRBV2,TRBJ1-2,CASSQRQGVGYTF
13,TRBV30,TRBJ2-1,CAWSAWTDNEQFF
16,TRBV5-6,TRBJ2-1,CASSSLGAGSYNEQFF
12,TRBV19,TRBJ1-2,CASSIIGQGYTF
15,TRBV19,TRBJ2-2,CASSISSRPAGELFF
15,TRBV19,TRBJ1-2,CASSPWGGRIWGYTF
15,TRBV4-3,TRBJ1-1,CASSRGTVMNTEAFF
15,TRBV6-5,TRBJ1-5,CASSRSRGGFQPQHF
15,TRBV3-1/TRBV3-2,TRBJ2-1,CASSPTGGRLNEQFF
13,TRBV7-3,TRBJ2-3,CASSRKGQYTQYF
13,TRBV5-6,TRBJ2-3,CASSLPSTDTQYF
15,TRBV4-3,TRBJ1-5,CASSRGVGLGQPQHF
15,TRBV6-2/TRBV6-3,TRBJ2-1,CASSYELAGYNEQFF
15,TRBV6-2/TRBV6-3,TRBJ1-1,CASSPTGLTGRWAFF
12,TRBV12-3/TRBV12-4,TRBJ2-5,CASSLPGGTQYF
17,TRBV9,TRBJ2-2,CASSVAPHEGVSGELFF